The 15 T cell receptor beta chains below all came from one sample that was sequenced in a study of OX40 agonist ivuxolimab in advanced cancers. Only in-frame clones appear in the TCRdb table, and some are missing; sequencing was by immunoSEQ multiplex PCR. The table lists about 26,000 clones, about 82% of them singletons, with about a quarter in the top ten. Sequencing was performed on CD4+ or CD8+ T cells sorted from blood, taken in a trial of the OX40 agonist ivuxolimab. The receptors here all came from an adult with an advanced solid tumor such as melanoma, head and neck, liver or kidney cancer.

This clone appeared a single time. V gene TRBV15 combines with J gene TRBJ1-5; possibly TRBD1 for D (5 bases). The V gene lost 0 bases and the J gene lost 5 bases, with 14 bases spanning the gap. The CDR3 has 16 residues. The germline CDR1 and CDR2 sequences are LNHNV and YYDKDF (reference sequence). The DNA of the CDR3 is TGTGCCACCAGCAGAGATCTGTGGGGGGGTGATCAGCCCCAGCATTTT. Its protein product is CATSRDLWGGDQPQHF.

The chain has TRBV28 and TRBJ2-7; D perhaps matches TRBD1 (5 bases). Trimming shortened V by 3 bases and J by 0 bases, and 12 bases separated the two germline ends. This CDR3 has 15 amino acids. The germline gives CDR1 MDHEN, CDR2 SYDVKM. The CDR3 protein is CASSFQGPSSYEQYF. The DNA for the CDR3 is TGTGCCAGCAGTTTCCAGGGCCCGAGCTCCTACGAGCAGTACTTC.

This clone came up a few times. V is TRBV2 and J is TRBJ2-5, with TRBD2 matching 9 bases. Germline loops: CDR1 SNHLY, CDR2 FYNNEI. The CDR3 loop spans 16 amino acids. V lost 2 bases to trimming and J lost 0 bases; unmatched junction nucleotides: 4. The CDR3, as DNA: TGTGCCAGCAGTGAATCCCTAGCGGGGTACCAAGAGACCCAGTACTTC. This translates into CASSESLAGYQETQYF.

The chain carries TRBV7-8 and TRBJ1-5; perhaps TRBD1 as D (6 bases). The germline V gene encodes CDR1 SGHVS and CDR2 FQNEAQ. V gave up 1 base and J gave up 8 bases, with 18 bases separating them. This CDR3 is built from 16 residues. The CDR3 sequence is CASSLVRWLGGEPQHF. CDR3 in DNA: TGTGCCAGCAGCTTAGTTCGGTGGCTGGGGGGCGAGCCCCAGCATTTT.

The J gene is TRBJ2-1, the V gene TRBV10-3; 9 bases are shared with TRBD2. Trimming cost V 2 bases and J 6 bases; bases outside gene matches: 5. The germline CDR1 and CDR2 sequences are ENHRY and SYGVKD. The CDR3 totals 15 residues. CDR3 nucleotide sequence: TGTGCCATCAGTGAGCTCGCGGGGGGGCTCAATGAGCAGTTCTTC. Its protein product is CAISELAGGLNEQFF.

V gene TRBV6-6 combines with J gene TRBJ1-1; possibly TRBD1 for D (6 bases). Trimming stripped 0 bases from V and 3 bases from J, with 8 bases between. CDR1 is MNHNY and CDR2 is SVGAGI in the germline V gene (reference sequence). This CDR3 contains 14 residues. For the CDR3, the DNA is TGTGCCAGCAGTTACTCAGGGGGGGACACTGAAGCTTTCTTT. Encoded protein: CASSYSGGDTEAFF.

The CDR3 region is CASSVGLGDQGRTEAFF. Here the CDR3 DNA reads TGTGCCAGCAGCGTAGGTTTGGGGGATCAGGGAAGAACTGAAGCTTTCTTT. The chain employs TRBV9 and TRBJ1-1; the D gene is possibly TRBD1 (5 bases). V lost 0 bases to trimming and J lost 5 bases, with 20 bases between them. The germline V gene encodes CDR1 SGDLS and CDR2 YYNGEE. The length of the CDR3 is 17 residues.

V and J are TRBV28 and TRBJ1-2, with D maybe TRBD1 (6 bases). CDR1 and CDR2 (germline): MDHEN, SYDVKM. V lost 7 bases and J lost 8, with 20 bases in between. CDR3 size: 14 residues. In nucleotides, the CDR3 is TGTGCCAGCAATCCGGTTCTTAACAGGGCAGGCTACACCTTC. Amino acid sequence: CASNPVLNRAGYTF.

The V gene is TRBV10-3, the J gene TRBJ2-3; TRBD2 aligns across 14 bases. V was clipped by 6 bases and J by 1 base; unmatched bases: 9. Germline loops: CDR1 ENHRY, CDR2 SYGVKD. There are 18 residues in the CDR3. CDR3 sequence reads: CAIREGLAGESGTDTQYF. CDR3 nucleotides: TGTGCCATCAGGGAGGGACTAGCGGGAGAGTCAGGCACAGATACGCAGTATTTT.

This sequence joins TRBV19 and TRBJ1-5, with TRBD1 as a possible D gene (6 bases). The CDR3 totals 14 residues. The germline V gene encodes CDR1 LNHDA and CDR2 SQIVND (reference sequence). V was pared by 3 bases and J by 6 bases, with 12 bases between. For the CDR3, the DNA is TGTGCCAGTAGTATTATACAGGGATCTCAGCCCCAGCATTTT. It encodes CASSIIQGSQPQHF.

The chain recombines TRBV6-6 with TRBJ1-5; 7 positions match TRBD1. This CDR3 comprises 15 residues. Germline CDR1 reads MNHNY; CDR2 reads SVGAGI (reference sequence). The trim removed 4 bases at V and 0 bases at J, leaving 3 bases unmatched. The CDR3 reads CASSLNRGSNQPQHF. CDR3 bases: TGTGCCAGCAGTTTAAACAGGGGTAGCAATCAGCCCCAGCATTTT.

This clone was observed once. The chain recombines TRBV5-6 with TRBJ2-1; TRBD1 aligns across 7 bases. CDR1 is SGHDT, CDR2 YYEEEE, per germline. V shed 0 bases, J shed 7 bases, and the junction held 10 bases outside the gene matches. This CDR3 has 16 residues. The CDR3 is CASSLEEAGGRNEQFF. The CDR3, as DNA: TGTGCCAGCAGCTTGGAGGAGGCAGGGGGTAGGAATGAGCAGTTCTTC.

The rearrangement links TRBV6-6 to TRBJ2-7; TRBD2 aligns across 11 bases. The germline V gene encodes CDR1 MNHNY and CDR2 SVGAGI (reference sequence). J was trimmed by 3 bases and V by 4 bases; bases with no gene match: 2. The CDR3 contains 14 residues. Written as DNA, the CDR3 is TGTGCCAGCAGTTTCGGGACTAGCGGCTACGAGCAGTACTTC. It yields the protein CASSFGTSGYEQYF.

The gene calls are TRBV4-1 and TRBJ2-7, with D perhaps TRBD1 or TRBD2 (6 bases each). From germline, CDR1 is MGHRA and CDR2 YSYEKL. Trimming cost V 2 bases and J 4 bases, with 18 bases left between them. This CDR3 comprises 16 residues. CDR3 residues: CASSQLFGGLRYEQYF. CDR3 nucleotide sequence: TGCGCCAGCAGCCAACTCTTCGGGGGCCTGAGATACGAGCAGTACTTC.

This rearrangement joins TRBV11-3 to TRBJ2-3; 8 bases fit TRBD1. With V trimmed by 2 bases and J by 4 bases, 5 bases remained unmatched. In germline, CDR1 is SGHNT, CDR2 YENEEA. The CDR3 contains 15 residues. This chain's CDR3 is CASSLWTGSADTQYF. As DNA, the CDR3 is TGTGCCAGCAGCTTATGGACAGGGTCAGCAGATACGCAGTATTTT.